The clone carrying this TCR beta chain was seen ten or more times. Germline assignment: CDR1 SGHDN and CDR2 FVKESK. The CDR3 length is 13 residues. V lost 1 base and J lost 14, with 15 bases in between. The sample comes from a study of T-cell memory formation after mild COVID-19. TCRdb re-called the 5' RACE reads with MiXCR, one entry per CDR3 protein. This sample carries 450,000 to 700,000 distinct CDR3 sequences, roughly 18% of them seen once, and the ten largest clones take more than 10%. The TCR originated in an adult woman who had mild COVID-19 (a few samples of this study predate the infection). Cell type and time point are not known. The sample consisted of PBMCs or a T cell subset sorted from them (not recorded which). The genes are TRBV14 and TRBJ2-1; maybe TRBD1 (6 bases). The CDR3 sequence is CASSQGDRDIKFF. The CDR3 nucleotides are TGTGCCAGCAGCCAAGGGGACCGGGACATAAAGTTCTTC.